One sample yielded the 25 T cell receptor beta chains listed below, sequenced in a study of cytomegalovirus exposure and HLA in healthy donors. The PCR had 60 Vbeta and 13 Jbeta primers. Measured with immunoSEQ multiplex PCR; TCRdb has only the in-frame clones, and not every one. The profile shows under 80,000 clones, just under 75% of them singletons. Sequenced sample: PBMCs. All receptors derive from a young woman in good health and CMV-seronegative.

The rearrangement links TRBV5-6 to TRBJ1-2, with 7 bases that match TRBD1. Germline V gene lookup returns CDR1 SGHDT and CDR2 YYEEEE. CDR3 size: 14 residues. After removal of 3 bases from V and 0 bases from J, the junction contained 2 bases not matched to a gene. The CDR3 DNA follows: TGTGCCAGCAGCTATCAGGGGGCTAACTATGGCTACACCTTC. This encodes CASSYQGANYGYTF.

The rearrangement joins TRBV7-9 to TRBJ1-1; the D gene is possibly TRBD1 (5 bases). The V gene's germline CDR1 is SEHNR and CDR2 FQNEAQ (reference sequence). Deletions cut 7 bases from V and 5 bases from J, with 26 bases between. This CDR3 comprises 17 residues. The CDR3 is CASTTRASGPRGTEAFF. Written as DNA, the CDR3 is TGTGCCAGCACCACCAGGGCCTCAGGACCAAGAGGTACTGAAGCTTTCTTT.

The chain couples TRBV29-1 to TRBJ2-1, with TRBD2 matching over 10 bases. The CDR3 runs to 13 residues. In germline, CDR1 is SQVTM, CDR2 ANQGSEA. With V trimmed by 7 bases and J by 5 bases, 5 bases remained unmatched. The CDR3 coding sequence is TGCAGCGCTGGGACTAGCGACCACAATGAGCAGTTCTTC. It is translated as CSAGTSDHNEQFF.

This chain uses TRBV7-2 with TRBJ1-5; no reliable D call. In germline, CDR1 is SGHTA, CDR2 FQGNSA. Trimming left V 3 bases short and J 3 bases short, with 6 bases between. The CDR3 sequence is 13 residues long. CDR3 nucleotide sequence: TGTGCCAGCAGCTTGGCTTCCAATCAGCCCCAGCATTTT. It specifies CASSLASNQPQHF. Drawing the rest from reference TRBV7-2 and TRBJ1-5, the complete variable domain is GAGVSQSPSNKVTEKGKDVELRCDPISGHTALYWYRQSLGQGLEFLIYFQGNSAPDKSGLPSDRFSAERTGGSVSTLTIQRTQQEDSAVYLCASSLASNQPQHFGDGTRLSIL.

This clone appeared a single time. The chain has TRBV28 and TRBJ1-1; 9 bases are shared with TRBD1. Trimming at V came to 3 bases and at J to 7 bases, leaving 9 bases not matched to a gene. In germline, CDR1 is MDHEN, CDR2 SYDVKM. This CDR3 has 15 residues. The CDR3 spells CASSFKDRGTLEAFF. In nucleotides, the CDR3 is TGTGCCAGCAGTTTCAAGGACAGGGGTACACTTGAAGCTTTCTTT.

This rearrangement joins TRBV7-9 to TRBJ2-7; D is unclear. Per germline, CDR1 SEHNR and CDR2 FQNEAQ (reference sequence). The CDR3 covers 15 residues. The CDR3 protein is CSSSLVGRSNYEQYV. For the CDR3, the DNA is TGTTCCAGCAGCTTAGTTGGCAGATCGAACTACGAGCAGTACGTC.

This sequence joins TRBV7-2 and TRBJ1-2, with D unclear. Germline CDR1 SGHTA, CDR2 FQGNSA. V lost 6 bases to trimming and J lost 6 bases, with 20 bases between them. The CDR3 length is 15 residues. Written as DNA, the CDR3 is TGTGCCAGCAGTCCCTTCTCCTACAAAGCGGATGGCTACACCTTC. Protein sequence: CASSPFSYKADGYTF. Full variable domain (rest looked up from reference TRBV7-2 and TRBJ1-2): GAGVSQSPSNKVTEKGKDVELRCDPISGHTALYWYRQSLGQGLEFLIYFQGNSAPDKSGLPSDRFSAERTGGSVSTLTIQRTQQEDSAVYLCASSPFSYKADGYTFGSGTRLTVV.

The chain has TRBV29-1 and TRBJ1-1; D unclear. This CDR3 region has 14 residues. Trimming took off 8 bases at V and 7 bases at J, with 23 bases between the two ends. Germline CDR1 SQVTM, CDR2 ANQGSEA. The CDR3 region is CSSQVSRGQNEAFF. DNA for the CDR3: TGCAGCTCGCAAGTGTCGAGAGGGCAGAATGAAGCTTTCTTT.

This chain links TRBV5-4 with TRBJ2-7, with D hard to call. The CDR3 spans 14 residues. V was pared by 0 bases and J by 6 bases, with 13 bases between. The germline V gene encodes CDR1 SGHNT and CDR2 YYREEE (reference sequence). CDR3 coding DNA: TGTGCCAGCAGCTTGGGTGCTAGTAATCGCGAGCAGTACGTC. As protein: CASSLGASNREQYV.

As for this clone: Other DNA sequences in the sample encode the same CDR3. The rearrangement joins TRBV9 to TRBJ1-1; maybe TRBD1 (6 bases). The CDR3 covers 13 residues. Germline CDR1 and CDR2: SGDLS and YYNGEE. Deletions cut 8 bases from V and 0 bases from J, with 11 bases between. The CDR3 region is CASTGQMNTEAFF. CDR3 DNA: TGTGCCAGTACTGGACAGATGAACACTGAAGCTTTCTTT.

The chain joins TRBV6-5 to TRBJ2-6; no reliable D call. Germline lookup yields CDR1 MNHEY and CDR2 SVGAGI. The CDR3 sequence is 16 residues long. Trimming shortened V by 2 bases and J by 0 bases, and 8 bases separated the two germline ends. The CDR3 reads CASSYGGRSGANVLTF. In DNA, the CDR3 is TGTGCCAGCAGTTACGGTGGGCGCTCTGGGGCCAACGTCCTGACTTTC.

This chain uses TRBV6-5 with TRBJ2-7; D not resolved. The germline CDR1 and CDR2 sequences are MNHEY and SVGAGI. The CDR3 covers 14 residues. V lost 8 bases and J 2 bases, leaving 16 bases between the germline ends. The CDR3 region is CASSGEDEPYEQYF. The CDR3 coding sequence is TGTGCCAGCTCAGGCGAAGACGAACCCTACGAGCAGTACTTC.

The chain uses TRBV6-6 and TRBJ2-4, with 8 bases lining up with TRBD2. The CDR3 length is 14 residues. In germline, CDR1 is MNHNY, CDR2 SVGAGI (reference sequence). V was clipped by 6 bases and J by 11 bases; unmatched bases: 12. The CDR3: CASSPSGPRGFQYF. Written as DNA, the CDR3 is TGTGCCAGCAGCCCTAGCGGGCCGCGGGGATTTCAGTACTTC.

The V gene is TRBV7-9, the J gene TRBJ1-4, with TRBD1 matching 9 bases. J gave up 7 bases and V 5 bases, and 5 bases lay outside the gene matches. Germline V gene sequence: CDR1 SEHNR, CDR2 FQNEAQ (reference sequence). This CDR3 spans 14 amino acids. CDR3 sequence: CASSPGTGTEKLFF. Here the CDR3 DNA reads TGTGCCAGCAGCCCAGGGACAGGGACTGAAAAACTGTTTTTT.

The V gene is TRBV7-8, the J gene TRBJ2-5; D is perhaps TRBD2 (6 bases). Gene TRBJ2-7 matches the end of the DNA better, so the J call may be wrong. The CDR3 is 14 residues long. Germline V gene lookup returns CDR1 SGHVS and CDR2 FQNEAQ. The CDR3 is CASSFRDSSYEQYF. The CDR3 coding sequence is TGTGCCAGCAGCTTCCGGGACTCCTCCTACGAGCAGTACTTC.

V is TRBV19 and J is TRBJ1-5; TRBD1 is a possible D gene (6 bases). Germline V gene data show CDR1 as LNHDA and CDR2 as SQIVND (reference sequence). V lost 9 bases, J lost 6 bases, and 12 bases lay in between. The CDR3 runs to 12 residues. The CDR3 sequence: CASTTGIQPQHF. In DNA, the CDR3 is TGTGCCAGCACGACAGGCATTCAGCCCCAGCATTTT. Using reference TRBV19 and TRBJ1-5 for the parts outside the CDR3, the full variable domain is DGGITQSPKYLFRKEGQNVTLSCEQNLNHDAMYWYRQDPGQGLRLIYYSQIVNDFQKGDIAEGYSVSREKKESFPLTVTSAQKNPTAFYLCASTTGIQPQHFGDGTRLSIL.

The V gene is TRBV5-1, the J gene TRBJ1-1, with a possible D match to TRBD1 (5 bases). This CDR3 is 14 amino acids long. With 3 bases removed from V and 7 bases from J, the gap between germline ends came to 16 bases. Germline V gene sequence: CDR1 SGHRS, CDR2 YFSETQ. This CDR3 is CASSSSTDGGEAFF. DNA for the CDR3: TGCGCCAGCAGCTCGTCGACCGACGGGGGTGAAGCTTTCTTT.

This clone appeared once. The gene calls are TRBV10-3 and TRBJ2-1; D not resolved. This CDR3 has 15 amino acids. Germline V CDR1 and CDR2: ENHRY, SYGVKD. The V end was cut by 3 bases, the J end by 8 bases, with 17 bases between. This CDR3 is CAISEERLPVDEQFF. As DNA, the CDR3 is TGTGCCATCAGTGAAGAGCGTCTTCCTGTAGATGAGCAGTTCTTC.

The chain joins TRBV6-6 to TRBJ1-6; 7 bases line up with TRBD1. Germline CDR1 is MNHNY and CDR2 is SVGAGI (reference sequence). Trimming took 2 bases from V and 5 from J; bases not matched to a gene: 3. This CDR3 region has 15 residues. The CDR3 DNA reads as TGTGCCAGCAGTTACGGGACAGTTAATAATTCACCCCTCCACTTT. It specifies CASSYGTVNNSPLHF.

The chain combines TRBV29-1 with TRBJ1-1; no reliable D call. Trimming removed 5 bases from V and 0 bases from J, with 10 bases in between. The CDR3 contains 13 residues. Germline lookup yields CDR1 SQVTM and CDR2 ANQGSEA. The CDR3 loop reads CSVRFEVNTEAFF. The DNA for the CDR3 is TGCAGCGTTCGGTTCGAAGTGAACACTGAAGCTTTCTTT. The complete variable domain, with remaining parts taken from reference TRBV29-1 and TRBJ1-1, reads SAVISQKPSRDICQRGTSLTIQCQVDSQVTMMFWYRQQPGQSLTLIATANQGSEATYESGFVIDKFPISRPNLTFSTLTVSNMSPEDSSIYLCSVRFEVNTEAFFGQGTRLTVV.

This clone was detected only a few times. The gene calls are TRBV25-1 and TRBJ2-1; maybe TRBD2 (6 bases). V was cut by 1 base and J by 3 bases, with 13 bases left in between. The CDR3 length is 16 residues. Germline V CDR1 and CDR2: MGHDK, SYGVNS. The CDR3 coding sequence is TGTGCCAGCAGTGAATTCGGGGGTGTCAACTACAATGAGCAGTTCTTC. It is translated as CASSEFGGVNYNEQFF.

The chain links TRBV7-9 to TRBJ1-1, with D perhaps matching TRBD1 (6 bases). CDR1 is SEHNR, CDR2 FQNEAQ, per germline (reference sequence). CDR3 size: 14 residues. V lost 1 base and J lost 6, with 12 bases in between. CDR3 region: CASSLEGERAEAFF. Written as DNA, the CDR3 is TGTGCCAGCAGCTTAGAGGGGGAAAGGGCTGAAGCTTTCTTT.

The DNA for the CDR3 is TGTGCCAGCAGGCAGGGTAGAACCTACAATGAGCAGTTCTTC. It codes for CASRQGRTYNEQFF. The rearrangement joins TRBV2 to TRBJ2-1, with D possibly TRBD1 on 5 matching bases. V lost 6 bases to trimming and J lost 2 bases, with 11 bases between them. CDR1 is SNHLY, CDR2 FYNNEI, per germline. CDR3 length: 14 residues.

This clone is a singleton in its sample. V and J are TRBV6-6 and TRBJ2-7; D might be TRBD2 (5 bases). The germline V and J ends were trimmed by 5 bases and 7 bases, with 15 bases remaining between them. Per germline, CDR1 MNHNY and CDR2 SVGAGI (reference sequence). The CDR3 length is 13 residues. CDR3: CASSPRGSGEQYF. In DNA, the CDR3 is TGTGCCAGCAGTCCCCGGGGATCTGGGGAGCAGTACTTC.

This clone was detected only once. The J gene is TRBJ2-7, the V gene TRBV5-6, with D perhaps matching TRBD1 (6 bases). V was trimmed by 2 bases and J by 2 bases, leaving 11 bases between them. The CDR3 covers 14 residues. Looked up from germline, CDR1 is SGHDT and CDR2 is YYEEEE. The CDR3 loop is CASSFAGTTYEQYF. CDR3 sequence (DNA): TGTGCCAGCAGCTTCGCAGGGACAACCTACGAGCAGTACTTC.